A selection of T cell receptor beta chains follows, all from one sample in a study of shared clonotypes between healthy human individuals. TCRdb's copy holds only in-frame clones and misses some; the assay was immunoSEQ multiplex PCR. Among around 2,000,000 clones listed, over 85% were seen once. Sequencing was carried out using naive CD8+ T cells sorted from blood. The receptors stem from a man younger than 30 in good health. CDR3s include the opening cysteine and the closing phenylalanine or tryptophan. D genes are given only for firm matches. The size entry is marked missing in some rows and otherwise reads once, few, many or a size class.

clone size: .
V gene: TRBV11-2
J gene: TRBJ2-7
D gene: .
CDR3 protein: CASSLEAESSYEQYF
CDR3 DNA: TGTGCCAGCAGCTTAGAAGCGGAAAGCTCCTACGAGCAGTACTTC

clone size: .
V gene: TRBV27
J gene: TRBJ1-1
D gene: .
CDR3 protein: CATFAHPNTEAFF
CDR3 DNA: TGTGCCACCTTTGCCCATCCGAACACTGAAGCTTTCTTT

clone size: .
V gene: TRBV4-3
J gene: TRBJ1-2
D gene: .
CDR3 protein: CASSQITGTLGGYGYTF
CDR3 DNA: TGCGCCAGCAGTCAGATAACCGGGACATTAGGTGGCTATGGCTACACCTTC

clone size: .
V gene: TRBV7-9
J gene: TRBJ2-7
D gene: .
CDR3 protein: CASSNLGGAEQYF
CDR3 DNA: TGTGCCAGCAGCAACCTCGGGGGTGCCGAGCAGTACTTC

clone size: .
V gene: TRBV30
J gene: TRBJ2-7
D gene: .
CDR3 protein: CAWSVSAGNSYEQYF
CDR3 DNA: TGTGCCTGGAGTGTAAGTGCGGGGAACTCCTACGAGCAGTACTTC

clone size: .
V gene: TRBV13
J gene: TRBJ2-5
D gene: TRBD1
CDR3 protein: CASSLGRGIETQYF
CDR3 DNA: TGTGCCAGCAGCTTAGGCAGGGGGATAGAGACCCAGTACTTC

clone size: .
V gene: TRBV6-5
J gene: TRBJ2-6
D gene: .
CDR3 protein: CASSPYSGANVLTF
CDR3 DNA: TGTGCCAGCAGCCCATACTCTGGGGCCAACGTCCTGACTTTC

clone size: once
V gene: TRBV29-1
J gene: TRBJ2-5
D gene: .
CDR3 protein: CSALGGTAYQETQYF
CDR3 DNA: TGCAGCGCCTTAGGGGGGACAGCTTACCAAGAGACCCAGTACTTC

clone size: .
V gene: TRBV7-8
J gene: TRBJ2-3
D gene: .
CDR3 protein: CASSLIRDFPFTDTQYF
CDR3 DNA: TGTGCCAGCAGCCTTATAAGGGACTTCCCTTTCACAGATACGCAGTATTTT

clone size: .
V gene: TRBV6-5
J gene: TRBJ2-2
D gene: TRBD1
CDR3 protein: CASSYRGPDTGELFF
CDR3 DNA: TGTGCCAGCAGTTACAGGGGGCCGGACACCGGGGAGCTGTTTTTT

clone size: .
V gene: TRBV4-1
J gene: TRBJ1-2
D gene: .
CDR3 protein: CASSQEKDFLPQGYTF
CDR3 DNA: TGCGCCAGCAGCCAAGAAAAAGACTTCCTACCGCAAGGCTACACCTTC

clone size: .
V gene: TRBV30
J gene: TRBJ2-3
D gene: TRBD2
CDR3 protein: CACTVLAGDPDTQYF
CDR3 DNA: TGTGCCTGTACTGTACTAGCGGGGGACCCAGATACGCAGTATTTT

clone size: .
V gene: TRBV27
J gene: TRBJ2-7
D gene: TRBD2
CDR3 protein: CASSFGGTYEQYF
CDR3 DNA: TGTGCCAGCAGTTTCGGGGGGACCTACGAGCAGTACTTC

clone size: .
V gene: TRBV6-6
J gene: TRBJ2-3
D gene: .
CDR3 protein: CASSYPGWGGTDTQYF
CDR3 DNA: TGTGCCAGCAGTTATCCCGGTTGGGGCGGCACAGATACGCAGTATTTT

clone size: .
V gene: TRBV6-1
J gene: TRBJ2-1
D gene: .
CDR3 protein: CASNNYNEQFF
CDR3 DNA: TGTGCCAGCAACAATTACAATGAGCAGTTCTTC

clone size: .
V gene: TRBV27
J gene: TRBJ2-1
D gene: .
CDR3 protein: CASNTGGAYNEQFF
CDR3 DNA: TGTGCCAGCAACACTGGGGGGGCGTACAATGAGCAGTTCTTC

clone size: once
V gene: TRBV6-1
J gene: TRBJ2-5
D gene: .
CDR3 protein: CASSGKGSPKETQYF
CDR3 DNA: TGTGCCAGCAGTGGTAAGGGGTCGCCTAAAGAGACCCAGTACTTC

clone size: once
V gene: TRBV7-6
J gene: TRBJ2-4
D gene: TRBD2
CDR3 protein: CASSPNGGGPGDIQYF
CDR3 DNA: TGTGCCAGCAGCCCAAATGGGGGAGGGCCGGGGGACATTCAGTACTTC

clone size: .
V gene: TRBV6-7
J gene: TRBJ2-3
D gene: TRBD2
CDR3 protein: CASSYSYSGRAKCDTDTQYF
CDR3 DNA: TGTGCCAGCAGTTACTCATATAGCGGGAGGGCCAAGTGTGACACAGATACGCAGTATTTT

clone size: .
V gene: TRBV2
J gene: TRBJ1-6
D gene: .
CDR3 protein: CASSDTNSPLHF
CDR3 DNA: TGTGCCAGCAGTGACACCAACTCACCCCTCCACTTT

clone size: once
V gene: TRBV19
J gene: TRBJ1-2
D gene: .
CDR3 protein: CASSIAGYGYTF
CDR3 DNA: TGTGCCAGTAGTATCGCAGGGTACGGCTACACCTTC

clone size: .
V gene: TRBV28
J gene: TRBJ2-7
D gene: .
CDR3 protein: CAIDEQYF
CDR3 DNA: TGTGCCATCGACGAGCAGTACTTC

clone size: .
V gene: TRBV6-1
J gene: TRBJ2-7
D gene: .
CDR3 protein: CASSEGAGTYEQYF
CDR3 DNA: TGTGCCAGCAGTGAAGGGGCAGGGACCTACGAGCAGTACTTC

clone size: once
V gene: TRBV11-2
J gene: TRBJ2-7
D gene: .
CDR3 protein: CASSFAGSSYEQYF
CDR3 DNA: TGTGCCAGCAGCTTCGCCGGCTCCTCCTACGAGCAGTACTTC

clone size: .
V gene: TRBV13
J gene: TRBJ2-7
D gene: TRBD1
CDR3 protein: CASSFIGQGYLEQYF
CDR3 DNA: TGTGCCAGCAGCTTTATCGGACAGGGGTACCTCGAGCAGTACTTC

clone size: .
V gene: TRBV4-3
J gene: TRBJ2-1
D gene: TRBD2
CDR3 protein: CASSPSPTSGVHNEQFF
CDR3 DNA: TGCGCCAGCAGCCCCTCCCCGACTAGCGGGGTCCACAATGAGCAGTTCTTC

clone size: few
V gene: TRBV2
J gene: TRBJ2-7
D gene: .
CDR3 protein: CASSGIGALF
CDR3 DNA: TGTGCCAGCAGTGGTATCGGGGCTCTCTTC

clone size: few
V gene: TRBV7-2
J gene: TRBJ1-2
D gene: .
CDR3 protein: CASSYGGGGYGYTF
CDR3 DNA: TGTGCCAGCAGTTATGGCGGGGGAGGCTATGGCTACACCTTC

clone size: .
V gene: TRBV6-4
J gene: TRBJ2-5
D gene: .
CDR3 protein: CASSRVRYPKETQYF
CDR3 DNA: TGTGCCAGCAGCAGAGTGAGGTACCCCAAAGAGACCCAGTACTTC

clone size: .
V gene: TRBV7-9
J gene: TRBJ2-7
D gene: .
CDR3 protein: CASSRSSQSYEQYF
CDR3 DNA: TGTGCCAGCAGCCGTTCGTCACAATCCTACGAGCAGTACTTC

clone size: .
V gene: TRBV27
J gene: TRBJ2-7
D gene: TRBD2
CDR3 protein: CASSRLAGGSYEQYF
CDR3 DNA: TGTGCCAGCAGTCGACTAGCGGGAGGTTCCTACGAGCAGTACTTC

clone size: .
V gene: TRBV6-1
J gene: TRBJ1-5
D gene: .
CDR3 protein: CASSEMRGPSNQPQHF
CDR3 DNA: TGTGCCAGCAGTGAAATGCGGGGGCCCAGCAATCAGCCCCAGCATTTT

clone size: once
V gene: TRBV5-1
J gene: TRBJ2-7
D gene: .
CDR3 protein: CASSLESYEQYF
CDR3 DNA: TGCGCCAGCAGCTTGGAATCCTACGAGCAGTACTTC

clone size: .
V gene: TRBV7-8
J gene: TRBJ2-3
D gene: TRBD1
CDR3 protein: CASSSTGGWADTQYF
CDR3 DNA: TGTGCCAGCAGCTCAACAGGGGGCTGGGCAGATACGCAGTATTTT

clone size: .
V gene: TRBV6-5
J gene: TRBJ2-3
D gene: .
CDR3 protein: CASQLLDGGTDTQYF
CDR3 DNA: TGTGCCAGCCAATTACTAGATGGGGGCACAGATACGCAGTATTTT

clone size: .
V gene: TRBV28
J gene: TRBJ2-7
D gene: .
CDR3 protein: CASRDYIGEQYF
CDR3 DNA: TGTGCCAGCAGAGATTACATTGGGGAGCAGTACTTC

clone size: .
V gene: TRBV5-8
J gene: TRBJ1-5
D gene: TRBD1
CDR3 protein: CASSLRDRDGAYSNQPQHF
CDR3 DNA: TGTGCCAGCAGCTTGAGGGACAGAGACGGCGCTTATAGCAATCAGCCCCAGCATTTT

clone size: .
V gene: TRBV6-1
J gene: TRBJ2-7
D gene: TRBD2
CDR3 protein: CASSGTSGLSSYEQYF
CDR3 DNA: TGTGCCAGCAGTGGGACTAGCGGGCTGAGCTCCTACGAGCAGTACTTC

clone size: .
V gene: TRBV7-3
J gene: TRBJ2-3
D gene: .
CDR3 protein: CASSSGVLPGDTQYF
CDR3 DNA: TGTGCCAGCAGCTCCGGCGTCCTACCAGGGGATACGCAGTATTTT

clone size: .
V gene: TRBV7-9
J gene: TRBJ2-7
D gene: .
CDR3 protein: CASSHGPSEQYF
CDR3 DNA: TGTGCCAGCAGCCACGGACCCAGTGAGCAGTACTTC

clone size: .
V gene: TRBV25-1
J gene: TRBJ2-7
D gene: .
CDR3 protein: CASVGWVADSYEQYF
CDR3 DNA: TGTGCCAGCGTGGGGTGGGTAGCGGATTCCTACGAGCAGTACTTC

clone size: .
V gene: TRBV2
J gene: TRBJ2-7
D gene: TRBD2
CDR3 protein: CASSEGLGYEQYF
CDR3 DNA: TGTGCCAGCAGTGAGGGACTAGGATACGAGCAGTACTTC

clone size: .
V gene: TRBV7-6
J gene: TRBJ1-1
D gene: TRBD1
CDR3 protein: CASSSDRAGGNTEAFF
CDR3 DNA: TGTGCCAGCAGCTCGGACAGGGCCGGAGGAAACACTGAAGCTTTCTTT

clone size: .
V gene: TRBV5-6
J gene: TRBJ2-1
D gene: TRBD1
CDR3 protein: CASSLGGQGDEQFF
CDR3 DNA: TGTGCCAGCAGCTTGGGTGGACAGGGCGATGAGCAGTTCTTC

clone size: .
V gene: TRBV6-1
J gene: TRBJ2-7
D gene: .
CDR3 protein: CASSEYGTTYEQYF
CDR3 DNA: TGTGCCAGCAGTGAATATGGGACGACCTACGAGCAGTACTTC

clone size: .
V gene: TRBV29-1
J gene: TRBJ2-3
D gene: .
CDR3 protein: CSGEDGGAGDTQYF
CDR3 DNA: TGCAGCGGTGAAGATGGGGGGGCTGGAGATACGCAGTATTTT

clone size: .
V gene: TRBV27
J gene: TRBJ2-3
D gene: .
CDR3 protein: CASSPTGTDTQYF
CDR3 DNA: TGTGCCAGCAGCCCGACAGGAACAGATACGCAGTATTTT

clone size: .
V gene: TRBV5-1
J gene: TRBJ1-2
D gene: .
CDR3 protein: CASSSPLTGSNYGYTF
CDR3 DNA: TGCGCCAGCAGCTCACCGTTAACGGGATCAAACTATGGCTACACCTTC

clone size: .
V gene: TRBV10-3
J gene: TRBJ2-7
D gene: .
CDR3 protein: CAISEAGTYSYEQYF
CDR3 DNA: TGTGCCATCAGTGAGGCCGGGACGTACTCCTACGAGCAGTACTTC

clone size: .
V gene: TRBV27
J gene: TRBJ1-5
D gene: TRBD1
CDR3 protein: CASSLDRGNQPQHF
CDR3 DNA: TGTGCCAGCAGCCTCGACAGGGGCAATCAGCCCCAGCATTTT

clone size: .
V gene: TRBV6-1
J gene: TRBJ1-5
D gene: .
CDR3 protein: CALSLGSPSNQPQHF
CDR3 DNA: TGTGCCCTCAGTTTGGGTTCGCCTAGCAATCAGCCCCAGCATTTT

clone size: .
V gene: TRBV7-9
J gene: TRBJ2-7
D gene: TRBD2
CDR3 protein: CASSRPPTSGPYEQYF
CDR3 DNA: TGTGCCAGCAGCAGGCCTCCGACTAGCGGACCCTACGAGCAGTACTTC

clone size: .
V gene: TRBV9
J gene: TRBJ1-5
D gene: .
CDR3 protein: CASSVGENQPQHF
CDR3 DNA: TGTGCCAGCAGCGTAGGGGAAAATCAGCCCCAGCATTTT

clone size: .
V gene: TRBV4-3
J gene: TRBJ2-7
D gene: TRBD2
CDR3 protein: CASSQDRTSGNYEQYF
CDR3 DNA: TGCGCCAGCAGCCAAGATCGGACTAGCGGGAACTACGAGCAGTACTTC

clone size: .
V gene: TRBV28
J gene: TRBJ2-6
D gene: .
CDR3 protein: CASSNPQGMSFSGANVLTF
CDR3 DNA: TGTGCCAGCAGCAACCCACAGGGAATGTCTTTCTCTGGGGCCAACGTCCTGACTTTC

clone size: .
V gene: TRBV27
J gene: TRBJ2-1
D gene: .
CDR3 protein: CASSSPDWGNNEQFF
CDR3 DNA: TGTGCCAGCAGTTCCCCGGACTGGGGAAACAATGAGCAGTTCTTC

clone size: .
V gene: TRBV10-3
J gene: TRBJ2-3
D gene: .
CDR3 protein: CAITAGRTDTQYF
CDR3 DNA: TGTGCCATCACCGCGGGGCGCACAGATACGCAGTATTTT